A single sample is the source of the 21 T cell receptor beta chains below, sequenced in a study of blood T cell repertoires in COVID-19. Generated by immunoSEQ multiplex PCR, the TCRdb table keeps only in-frame clones and is missing some. The repertoire holds 75,000 to 95,000 clones, with 85% to 90% as singletons. The specimen was peripheral blood. These receptors came from a middle-aged man with active COVID-19.

The CDR3 is CASSLDRLISNEKLFF. The DNA for the CDR3 is TGTGCCAGCAGCCTCGACAGGTTAATCTCTAATGAAAAACTGTTTTTT. J is TRBJ1-4 and V is TRBV7-2; a possible D gene is TRBD1 (6 bases). Germline CDR1 is SGHTA and CDR2 is FQGNSA. The ends were cut back, 5 bases at V and 3 bases at J, with 16 bases in the middle. This CDR3 has 16 amino acids.

The V call is TRBV7-9, the J call TRBJ1-1; D not resolved. Germline V lookup: CDR1 SEHNR, CDR2 FQNEAQ (reference sequence). Trimming cost V 2 bases and J 0 bases, with 10 bases left between them. This CDR3 comprises 15 residues. The CDR3 loop is CASSLSQLMNTEAFF. The CDR3 DNA is TGTGCCAGCAGCTTATCACAGCTCATGAACACTGAAGCTTTCTTT.

This rearrangement joins TRBV19 to TRBJ1-5, with D perhaps matching TRBD1 (6 bases). The CDR3 runs 18 residues. Germline V gene lookup returns CDR1 LNHDA and CDR2 SQIVND (reference sequence). V lost 1 base and J lost 0, with 16 bases in between. The CDR3 region is CASSIGYDRSYSNQPQHF. The CDR3 DNA reads TGTGCCAGTAGTATAGGGTACGACAGGTCGTATAGCAATCAGCCCCAGCATTTT.

The chain has TRBV3-1 (or the pseudogene TRBV3-2) and TRBJ2-7, with TRBD2 matching over 9 bases. Per the germline V gene, CDR1 is LGHDT and CDR2 is YNNKEL (reference sequence). After removal of 1 base from V and 2 bases from J, the junction contained 6 bases not matched to a gene. CDR3 length: 16 residues. This chain's CDR3 is CASSQALAGGPYEQYF. The CDR3 DNA is TGTGCCAGCAGCCAAGCTCTCGCGGGGGGGCCCTACGAGCAGTACTTC.

This sequence joins TRBV10-3 and TRBJ2-6; the D is unclear. Germline V gene data show CDR1 as ENHRY and CDR2 as SYGVKD. This CDR3 comprises 17 residues. Trimming took 0 bases from V and 0 from J, leaving 9 bases between them. CDR3 in DNA: TGTGCCATCAGTGAGTCGATTCGGAGCTCTGGGGCCAACGTCCTGACTTTC. Protein: CAISESIRSSGANVLTF.

DNA for the CDR3: TGTGCCACCAGCAGAGGACTAGCGGGAGTACCTTCATACGAGCAGTACTTC. Translated, it gives CATSRGLAGVPSYEQYF. The rearrangement links TRBV15 to TRBJ2-7; 12 nucleotides match TRBD2. The CDR3 covers 17 residues. Trimming removed 1 base from V and 4 bases from J; junction bases left unmatched: 8. The germline gives CDR1 LNHNV, CDR2 YYDKDF (reference sequence).

The chain joins TRBV6-5 to TRBJ1-1; 10 nucleotides agree with TRBD1. V lost 8 bases to trimming and J lost 4 bases; unmatched junction nucleotides: 4. This CDR3 is 13 amino acids long. Germline V gene sequence: CDR1 MNHEY, CDR2 SVGAGI. CDR3 protein: CASERTGGTEAFF. CDR3 bases: TGTGCCAGCGAACGGACAGGGGGCACTGAAGCTTTCTTT.

J is TRBJ2-1 and V is TRBV7-9, with D tentatively TRBD1 (5 bases). CDR1 SEHNR and CDR2 FQNEAQ come from the germline V gene (reference sequence). Trimming pared 2 bases from V and 5 bases from J, leaving 10 bases between. The CDR3 is 14 residues long. This CDR3 reads CASSLPDRNNEQFF. The DNA for the CDR3 is TGTGCCAGCAGCTTACCAGACAGAAACAATGAGCAGTTCTTC.

V usage is TRBV30 and J usage is TRBJ2-4; maybe TRBD1 (6 bases). CDR3 length: 13 residues. Germline assignment: CDR1 GTSNPN and CDR2 SVGIG (reference sequence). Between the trimmed V and J ends, which lost 8 bases and 1 base, there was a span of 12 bases. This CDR3 is CAATGLAKNIQYF. The CDR3 DNA is TGTGCCGCCACAGGGCTGGCCAAAAACATTCAGTACTTC.

The rearrangement uses TRBV24-1 and TRBJ2-3; 10 nucleotides align to TRBD1. This CDR3 has 15 amino acids. J lost 2 bases, V lost 5 bases, and 3 bases had no gene match. The germline gives CDR1 KGHDR, CDR2 SFDVKD. The CDR3 loop is CATSVGQGITDTQYF. CDR3 sequence (DNA): TGTGCCACCAGTGTGGGACAGGGGATCACAGATACGCAGTATTTT.

The rearrangement joins TRBV10-2 to TRBJ1-3, with TRBD1 identical over 8 bases. With V trimmed by 0 bases and J by 10 bases, 2 bases remained unmatched. CDR3 size: 13 residues. Germline V CDR1 and CDR2: WSHSY, SAAADI. In DNA form, the CDR3 reads TGCGCCAGCAGTGAGTCCTGGACAGGGACCATATATTTT. As protein: CASSESWTGTIYF.

The CDR3 DNA reads TGTGCCAGCAGTGAATCCACAGGGCACGGGGAGCTGTTTTTT. Protein: CASSESTGHGELFF. The J gene is TRBJ2-2, the V gene TRBV6-4; a possible D gene is TRBD1 (6 bases). This CDR3 is 14 amino acids long. V was cut by 3 bases and J by 7 bases, with 12 bases left in between. CDR1 is MRHNA and CDR2 is SNTAGT in the germline V gene.

The chain combines TRBV7-8 with TRBJ2-2; D call uncertain. CDR1 is SGHVS and CDR2 is FQNEAQ in the germline V gene. The CDR3 is 13 amino acids. V was clipped by 3 bases and J by 6 bases, with 8 bases between them. The CDR3 coding sequence is TGTGCCAGCAGCTTGGTAGTTGCCGGGGAGCTGTTTTTT. Translation gives CASSLVVAGELFF.

Here the CDR3 reads CASSPRGPDTDTQYF. The DNA of the CDR3 is TGTGCCAGCTCACCACGCGGGCCGGACACAGATACGCAGTATTTT. The chain has TRBV18 and TRBJ2-3; D possibly corresponds to TRBD2 (5 bases). The V and J ends lost 1 base and 2 bases respectively, with 10 bases between them. CDR3 length: 15 amino acids. Looked up from germline, CDR1 is KGHSH and CDR2 is LQKENI.

V usage is TRBV11-1 and J usage is TRBJ1-3, with TRBD1 matching over 7 bases. CDR1 is SGHAT and CDR2 is FQDESV in the germline V gene (reference sequence). With 4 bases clipped from V and 1 base from J, the junction kept 7 bases outside the gene matches. The CDR3 length is 16 residues. This chain's CDR3 is CASSSTTGRSGNTIYF. The DNA of the CDR3 is TGTGCCAGCAGCTCCACGACAGGGAGGTCTGGAAACACCATATATTTT.

The chain combines TRBV6-5 with TRBJ2-5; no reliable D call. CDR1 is MNHEY and CDR2 is SVGAGI in the germline V gene. V dropped 6 bases and J dropped 4 bases, with 12 bases sitting between them. The CDR3 consists of 13 residues. In nucleotides, the CDR3 is TGTGCCAGCAGCCGCAGACACGGAGAGACCCAGTACTTC. Its protein product is CASSRRHGETQYF.

This chain uses TRBV9 with TRBJ1-1; D remains ambiguous. This CDR3 is 14 amino acids long. The V and J ends lost 2 bases and 1 base respectively, with 9 bases between them. Germline CDR1 SGDLS, CDR2 YYNGEE. The CDR3 nucleotides read TGTGCCAGCAGCGTGATGGGAGGGAACACTGAAGCTTTCTTT. It specifies CASSVMGGNTEAFF.

This clone occurred once. The chain is built from TRBV19 and TRBJ2-2; 7 bases are a match to TRBD1. CDR3 length: 15 residues. V trimming: 5 bases; J trimming: 6 bases; junction bases outside the gene matches: 9. Germline CDR1 is LNHDA and CDR2 is SQIVND (reference sequence). The chain's CDR3 is CASSSSGGVAGELFF. The CDR3 DNA reads as TGTGCCAGTAGTTCCTCAGGGGGTGTCGCCGGGGAGCTGTTTTTT.

The genes are TRBV29-1 and TRBJ2-3, with TRBD2 matching 7 bases. The CDR3 spans 13 residues. The germline V gene has CDR1 SQVTM and CDR2 ANQGSEA. The CDR3 DNA sequence: TGCAGTCACATTAGCGGGCACACAGATACGCAGTATTTT. This codes for CSHISGHTDTQYF.

This clone was recorded only once. The CDR3 here is CASSYSNPTNYGYTF. The CDR3 region has the DNA TGTGCCAGCAGTTACTCGAACCCTACTAACTATGGCTACACCTTC. The chain is built from TRBV6-6 and TRBJ1-2, with D unresolved. Germline CDR1 reads MNHNY; CDR2 reads SVGAGI (reference sequence). V was shortened by 0 bases and J by 0 bases, with 8 bases between the two germline ends. The CDR3 is 15 residues long.

The count of this clone is one. The chain has TRBV6-5 and TRBJ1-4; D unresolved. V was trimmed by 4 bases and J by 4 bases, leaving 10 bases between them. This CDR3 has 14 residues. CDR1 is MNHEY and CDR2 is SVGAGI in the germline V gene. The CDR3 bases are TGTGCCAGCAGTTTACAGCTGAATAATGAAAAACTGTTTTTT. This translates into CASSLQLNNEKLFF.